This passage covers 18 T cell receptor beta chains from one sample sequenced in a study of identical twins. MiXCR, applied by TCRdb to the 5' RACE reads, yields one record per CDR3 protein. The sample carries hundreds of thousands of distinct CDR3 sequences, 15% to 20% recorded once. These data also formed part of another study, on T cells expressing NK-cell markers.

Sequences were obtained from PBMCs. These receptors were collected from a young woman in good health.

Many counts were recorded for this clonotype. For the CDR3, the DNA is TGTGCCAGCAGTTTCGGCGGGGAGCTGTTTTTT. Protein sequence: CASSFGGELFF. V usage is TRBV12-3 or TRBV12-4 and J usage is TRBJ2-2; D remains unclear. V lost 3 bases and J lost 7, with 3 bases in between. This CDR3 comprises 11 residues.

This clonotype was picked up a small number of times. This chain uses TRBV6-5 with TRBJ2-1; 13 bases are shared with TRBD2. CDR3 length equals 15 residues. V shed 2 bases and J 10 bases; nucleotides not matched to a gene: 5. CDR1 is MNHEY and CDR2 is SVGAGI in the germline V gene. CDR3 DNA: TGTGCCAGCAGTTACCCGATGGGACTAGCGGGAGAGCAGTTCTTC. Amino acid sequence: CASSYPMGLAGEQFF.

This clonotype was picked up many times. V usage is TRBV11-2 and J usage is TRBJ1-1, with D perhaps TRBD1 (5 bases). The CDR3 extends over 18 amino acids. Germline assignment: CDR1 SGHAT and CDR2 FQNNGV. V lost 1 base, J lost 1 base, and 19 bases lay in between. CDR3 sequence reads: CASSLGWWQVGGNTEAFF. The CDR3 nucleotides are TGTGCCAGCAGCTTAGGGTGGTGGCAGGTTGGGGGGAACACTGAAGCTTTCTTT.

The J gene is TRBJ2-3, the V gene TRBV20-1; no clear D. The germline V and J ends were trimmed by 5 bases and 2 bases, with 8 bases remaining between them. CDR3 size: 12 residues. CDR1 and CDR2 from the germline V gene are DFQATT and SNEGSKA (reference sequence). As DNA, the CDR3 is TGCAGTGCTGCGTGGAACACAGATACGCAGTATTTT. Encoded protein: CSAAWNTDTQYF.

CDR3 protein: CASTRPRVGETQYF. The CDR3 bases are TGTGCCAGCACCCGTCCGAGGGTAGGAGAGACCCAGTACTTC. This rearrangement joins TRBV6-2 or TRBV6-3 to TRBJ2-5, with D possibly TRBD2 on 5 matching bases. V lost 7 bases to trimming and J lost 4 bases, with 16 bases between them. Germline CDR1 is MNHEY and CDR2 is SVGEGT. The CDR3 runs 14 residues.

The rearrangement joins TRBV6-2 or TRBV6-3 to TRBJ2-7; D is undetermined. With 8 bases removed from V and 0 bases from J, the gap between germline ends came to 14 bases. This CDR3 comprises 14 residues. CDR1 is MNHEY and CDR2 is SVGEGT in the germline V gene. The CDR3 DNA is TGTGCCAGCCTAAGGGAATTCTCCTCCTACGAGCAGTACTTC. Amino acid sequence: CASLREFSSYEQYF.

CDR3 sequence: CASREGSSYEQYF. CDR3 coding DNA: TGTGCCAGCAGAGAGGGTAGCTCCTACGAGCAGTACTTC. The V call is TRBV7-9, the J call TRBJ2-7; the D gene is possibly TRBD2 (5 bases). With 6 bases removed from V and 0 bases from J, the gap between germline ends came to 9 bases. Germline CDR1 is SEHNR and CDR2 is FQNEAQ (reference sequence). The CDR3 has 13 amino acids.

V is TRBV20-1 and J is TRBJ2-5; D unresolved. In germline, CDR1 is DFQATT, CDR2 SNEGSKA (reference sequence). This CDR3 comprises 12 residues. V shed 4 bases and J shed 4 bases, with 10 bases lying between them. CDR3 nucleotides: TGCAGTGCTATTAAGGGTTTAGAGACCCAGTACTTC. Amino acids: CSAIKGLETQYF.

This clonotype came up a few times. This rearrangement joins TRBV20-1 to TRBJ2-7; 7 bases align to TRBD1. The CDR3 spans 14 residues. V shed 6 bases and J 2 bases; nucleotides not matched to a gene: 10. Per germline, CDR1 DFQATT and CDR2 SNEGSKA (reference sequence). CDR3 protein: CSADNQQGTYEQYF. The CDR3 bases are TGCAGTGCCGACAACCAACAGGGGACCTACGAGCAGTACTTC.

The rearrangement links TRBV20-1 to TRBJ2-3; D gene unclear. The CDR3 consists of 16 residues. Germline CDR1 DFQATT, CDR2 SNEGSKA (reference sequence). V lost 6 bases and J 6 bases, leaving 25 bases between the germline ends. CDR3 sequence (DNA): TGCAGTGCAACCCTAGGTACTGGAGTCGTTGGGGATACGCAGTATTTT. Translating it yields CSATLGTGVVGDTQYF.

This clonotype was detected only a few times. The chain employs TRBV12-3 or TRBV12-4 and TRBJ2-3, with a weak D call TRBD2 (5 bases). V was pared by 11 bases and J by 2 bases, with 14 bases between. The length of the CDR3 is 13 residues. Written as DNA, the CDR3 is TGTGCCGCAGGACTTGGCCCCACAGATACGCAGTATTTT. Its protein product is CAAGLGPTDTQYF.

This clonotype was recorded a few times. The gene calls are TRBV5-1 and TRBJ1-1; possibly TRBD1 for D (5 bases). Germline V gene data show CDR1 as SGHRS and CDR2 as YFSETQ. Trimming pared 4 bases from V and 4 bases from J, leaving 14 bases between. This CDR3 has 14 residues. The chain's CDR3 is CASSLQQVGTEAFF. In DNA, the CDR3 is TGCGCCAGCAGCCTGCAACAGGTCGGCACTGAAGCTTTCTTT.

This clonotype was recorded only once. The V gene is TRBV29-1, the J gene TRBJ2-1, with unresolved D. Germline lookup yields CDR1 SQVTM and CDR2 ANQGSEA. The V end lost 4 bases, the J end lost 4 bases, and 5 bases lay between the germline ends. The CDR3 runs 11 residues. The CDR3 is CSVAGYNEQFF. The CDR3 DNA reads TGCAGCGTTGCAGGTTACAATGAGCAGTTCTTC.

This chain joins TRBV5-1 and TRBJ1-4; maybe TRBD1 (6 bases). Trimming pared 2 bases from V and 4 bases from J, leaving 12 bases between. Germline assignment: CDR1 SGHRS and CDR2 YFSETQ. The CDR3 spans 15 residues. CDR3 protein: CASSFGQPRNEKLFF. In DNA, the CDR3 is TGCGCCAGCAGCTTCGGACAGCCCCGTAATGAAAAACTGTTTTTT.

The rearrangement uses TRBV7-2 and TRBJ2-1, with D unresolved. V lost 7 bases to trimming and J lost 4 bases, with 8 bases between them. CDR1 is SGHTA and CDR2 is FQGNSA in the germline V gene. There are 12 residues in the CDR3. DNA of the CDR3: TGTGCCAGCAACAACCGGTACAATGAGCAGTTCTTC. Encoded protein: CASNNRYNEQFF.

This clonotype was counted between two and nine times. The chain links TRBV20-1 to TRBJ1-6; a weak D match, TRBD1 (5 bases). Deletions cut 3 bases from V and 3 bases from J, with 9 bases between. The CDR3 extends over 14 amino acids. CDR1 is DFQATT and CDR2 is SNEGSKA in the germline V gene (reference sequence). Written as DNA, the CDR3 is TGCAGTGCTAGGGACAATGGCTATAATTCACCCCTCCACTTT. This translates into CSARDNGYNSPLHF.

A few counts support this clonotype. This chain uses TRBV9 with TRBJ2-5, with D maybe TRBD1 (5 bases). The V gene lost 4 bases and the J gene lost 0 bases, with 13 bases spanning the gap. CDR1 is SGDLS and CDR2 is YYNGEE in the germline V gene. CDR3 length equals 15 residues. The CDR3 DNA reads TGTGCCAGCAGCCTCCGTGGCAGGGACCAAGAGACCCAGTACTTC. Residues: CASSLRGRDQETQYF.

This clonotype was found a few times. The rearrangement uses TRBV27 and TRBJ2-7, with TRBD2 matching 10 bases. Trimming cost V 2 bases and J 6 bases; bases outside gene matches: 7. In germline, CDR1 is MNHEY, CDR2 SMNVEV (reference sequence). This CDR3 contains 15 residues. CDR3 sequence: CASSLNRLAGVEQYF. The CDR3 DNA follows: TGTGCCAGCAGTTTAAACAGGCTAGCGGGAGTCGAGCAGTACTTC.